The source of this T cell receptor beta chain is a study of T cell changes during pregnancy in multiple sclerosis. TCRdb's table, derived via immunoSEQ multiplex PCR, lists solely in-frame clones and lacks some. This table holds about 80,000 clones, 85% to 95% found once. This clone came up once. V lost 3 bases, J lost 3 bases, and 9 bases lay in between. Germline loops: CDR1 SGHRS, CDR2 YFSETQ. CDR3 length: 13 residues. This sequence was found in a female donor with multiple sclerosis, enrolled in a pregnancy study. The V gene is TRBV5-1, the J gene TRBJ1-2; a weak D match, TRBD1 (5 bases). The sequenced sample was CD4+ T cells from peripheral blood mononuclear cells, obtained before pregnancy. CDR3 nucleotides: TGCGCCAGCAGCTCTGGAGGGGACTATGGCTACACCTTC. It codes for CASSSGGDYGYTF.